The next 8 T cell receptor beta chains were all read from a single sample in a study of shared clonotypes between healthy human individuals. Profiled with immunoSEQ multiplex PCR; TCRdb holds only in-frame clones, not every one. The sample shows about 2.3 million clones, 85% to 95% of them seen only once. Sample: naive CD4+ T cells from PBMCs. Subset of the sample: CD45RA+ positively selected. Every receptor here comes from a man aged 18 to 30 in good health. Some clones in this sample may be carry-over from other donors' samples.

J is TRBJ1-1 and V is TRBV4-1; D perhaps matches TRBD1 (6 bases). V was pared by 4 bases and J by 3 bases, with 15 bases between. Looked up from germline, CDR1 is MGHRA and CDR2 is YSYEKL. CDR3 length equals 15 residues. The CDR3 DNA reads as TGCGCCAGCAGCCGTCGGGCGGGGGCCGACACTGAAGCTTTCTTT. Translating gives CASSRRAGADTEAFF.

This clone was counted only a few times. The J gene is TRBJ2-5, the V gene TRBV4-2; D call uncertain. V lost 0 bases to trimming and J lost 4 bases, with 6 bases between them. The length of the CDR3 is 13 residues. Germline CDR1 LGHNA, CDR2 YNFKEQ. The CDR3 DNA sequence: TGTGCCAGCAGCCAAGATCCACGAGAGACCCAGTACTTC. Protein: CASSQDPRETQYF.

The chain combines TRBV6-1 with TRBJ1-1; D not resolved. The CDR3 extends over 12 amino acids. CDR1 and CDR2 from the germline V gene are MNHNS and SASEGT. Deletions cut 11 bases from V and 2 bases from J, with 12 bases between. The CDR3 loop is CAAREANTEAFF. CDR3 in DNA: TGTGCCGCGAGGGAAGCAAACACTGAAGCTTTCTTT.

The chain employs TRBV5-1 and TRBJ1-1; 7 bases are shared with TRBD1. V lost 5 bases and J lost 4; bases outside the gene matches: 14. Germline CDR1 reads SGHRS; CDR2 reads YFSETQ. CDR3 length equals 16 residues. This chain's CDR3 is CASSRITGELITEAFF. Written as DNA, the CDR3 is TGCGCCAGCAGTCGAATCACAGGGGAGTTGATCACTGAAGCTTTCTTT. Using reference TRBV5-1 and TRBJ1-1 for the parts outside the CDR3, the full variable domain is KAGVTQTPRYLIKTRGQQVTLSCSPISGHRSVSWYQQTPGQGLQFLFEYFSETQRNKGNFPGRFSGRQFSNSRSEMNVSTLELGDSALYLCASSRITGELITEAFFGQGTRLTVV.

V is TRBV7-6 and J is TRBJ1-4; D uncertain. The CDR3 is made up of 13 amino acids. From germline, CDR1 is SGHVS and CDR2 FNYEAQ. Between the trimmed V and J ends, which lost 2 bases and 3 bases, there was a span of 4 bases. CDR3 sequence reads: CASSLNANEKLFF. The CDR3 bases are TGTGCCAGCAGCTTAAATGCTAATGAAAAACTGTTTTTT.

This clone was found once. The chain links TRBV18 to TRBJ2-4, with TRBD2 as a possible D gene (6 bases). This CDR3 comprises 15 residues. Germline CDR1 reads KGHSH; CDR2 reads LQKENI. Between the trimmed V and J ends, which lost 3 bases and 1 base, there was a span of 10 bases. CDR3 in DNA: TGTGCCAGCTCACCCGTCGGAGGGGCCAAAAACATTCAGTACTTC. Its translation: CASSPVGGAKNIQYF.

V is TRBV19 and J is TRBJ2-5; D possibly uses TRBD1 or TRBD2 (6 bases each). Germline assignment: CDR1 LNHDA and CDR2 SQIVND (reference sequence). Deletions cut 4 bases from V and 1 base from J, with 19 bases between. The CDR3 spans 17 residues. CDR3 nucleotides: TGTGCCAGTAGTAGGAGGGGGAACGGAAGGGTCCAAGAGACCCAGTACTTC. Encoded protein: CASSRRGNGRVQETQYF. Full variable domain (missing parts from reference TRBV19 and TRBJ2-5): DGGITQSPKYLFRKEGQNVTLSCEQNLNHDAMYWYRQDPGQGLRLIYYSQIVNDFQKGDIAEGYSVSREKKESFPLTVTSAQKNPTAFYLCASSRRGNGRVQETQYFGPGTRLLVL.

This clone was found once. The chain combines TRBV20-1 with TRBJ2-7; no clear D gene. Trimming took off 1 base at V and 9 bases at J, with 10 bases between the two ends. The CDR3 is 11 amino acids. The V gene's germline CDR1 is DFQATT and CDR2 SNEGSKA (reference sequence). Here the CDR3 DNA reads TGCAGTGCTAGAGGGGCTTCGGCGCAGTACTTC. Its translation: CSARGASAQYF.